Following are 2 T cell receptor beta chains from one sample sequenced in a study of T cell changes during pregnancy in multiple sclerosis. The data were produced by immunoSEQ multiplex PCR, yet TCRdb's version contains in-frame clones alone and is incomplete. The sample lists some 31,000 clones, around nine tenths seen once, with about 0.45% in the top ten. Sequenced here: CD4+ T cells from peripheral blood mononuclear cells, sampled in the second trimester of pregnancy. These receptors came from a female donor in good health, enrolled as a control in a pregnancy study.

This rearrangement joins TRBV7-2 to TRBJ1-2; 9 bases are shared with TRBD1. The germline gives CDR1 SGHTA, CDR2 FQGNSA. The J segment lost 6 bases and the V segment lost 5 bases, leaving 7 bases of the junction unmatched. The CDR3 contains 14 residues. The CDR3 loop is CASSPRDRANGYTF. In DNA, the CDR3 is TGTGCCAGCAGCCCACGGGACAGGGCGAATGGCTACACCTTC.

The chain joins TRBV18 to TRBJ2-2, with TRBD2 matching over 11 bases. V lost 1 base, J lost 4 bases, and 8 bases stayed unmatched. From germline, CDR1 is KGHSH and CDR2 LQKENI. This CDR3 is built from 18 residues. Written as DNA, the CDR3 is TGTGCCAGCTCACCACTAACCCTAGCGGGGGGAACCACCGGGGAGCTGTTTTTT. This translates into CASSPLTLAGGTTGELFF.